This passage covers 11 T cell receptor beta chains from one sample sequenced in a study of T cells after posttransplantation cyclophosphamide (dated by TCRdb to about 2016). The library relied on the immunoSEQ multiplex PCR assay. TCRdb mirrors the immuneACCESS table, restricted to in-frame sequences. Some clones are absent from its copies; in checked studies, under half trace to an unresolved V gene, and the reason for the others is unknown. Present in this sample are 12,000 or so clones, roughly 80% of which were seen just once. Under 5.5% of the sample lies in the top ten. Explained via the paper, the treatment or condition label denotes: high-dose cyclophosphamide on days +3 and +4 as single-agent GVHD prophylaxis. Patients in the PTCy group got busulfan and fludarabine conditioning, a marrow graft from a related or unrelated donor, and cyclophosphamide on days +3 and +4. The sample in question was PBMCs, obtained after allogeneic stem cell transplant with posttransplant cyclophosphamide. The receptors shown here come from a female patient aged 50-59 years who received an allogeneic stem cell transplant from a related donor, was CMV-positive, and had no GVHD. In transplant recipients, some T cells may be of donor rather than host origin.

V is TRBV11-2 and J is TRBJ2-1; maybe TRBD2 (7 bases). Trimming left V 0 bases short and J 3 bases short, with 9 bases between. The length of the CDR3 is 15 residues. CDR1 is SGHAT and CDR2 is FQNNGV in the germline V gene. Here the CDR3 reads CASSLEGGDYNEQFF. DNA for the CDR3: TGTGCCAGCAGCTTAGAAGGGGGGGACTACAATGAGCAGTTCTTC. Variable domain in full (rest from reference TRBV11-2 and TRBJ2-1): EAGVAQSPRYKIIEKRQSVAFWCNPISGHATLYWYQQILGQGPKLLIQFQNNGVVDDSQLPKDRFSAERLKGVDSTLKIQPAKLEDSAVYLCASSLEGGDYNEQFFGPGTRLTVL.

This clone was seen once. The chain employs TRBV19 and TRBJ2-7, with 7 bases lining up with TRBD2. V shed 5 bases, J shed 5 bases, and the junction held 12 bases outside the gene matches. CDR1 is LNHDA, CDR2 SQIVND, per germline (reference sequence). The CDR3 extends over 15 amino acids. The CDR3 protein is CASSPYEGGEDEQYF. Here the CDR3 DNA reads TGTGCCAGTAGTCCCTATGAGGGAGGGGAAGACGAGCAGTACTTC.

The rearrangement uses TRBV19 and TRBJ2-5; D unclear. V lost 3 bases to trimming and J lost 1 base, with 6 bases between them. This CDR3 contains 13 residues. Looked up from germline, CDR1 is LNHDA and CDR2 is SQIVND (reference sequence). This CDR3 is CASSMQVQETQYF. CDR3 nucleotides: TGTGCCAGTAGTATGCAGGTCCAAGAGACCCAGTACTTC.

This chain links TRBV7-2 with TRBJ1-2, with a weak D call TRBD1 (6 bases). The CDR3 is 16 residues long. Germline V gives CDR1 SGHTA, CDR2 FQGNSA. The germline V and J ends were trimmed by 1 base and 3 bases, with 15 bases remaining between them. CDR3 amino acids: CASSLGGGSRYYGYTF. Here the CDR3 DNA reads TGTGCCAGCAGCTTAGGCGGGGGCAGCCGGTACTATGGCTACACCTTC.

The chain has TRBV15 and TRBJ2-3, with TRBD1 matching over 8 bases. Germline V gives CDR1 LNHNV, CDR2 YYDKDF (reference sequence). J was trimmed by 2 bases and V by 1 base; bases with no gene match: 2. The CDR3 consists of 15 residues. The CDR3 DNA sequence: TGTGCCACCAGCAGAGGGACAGGGCTCACAGATACGCAGTATTTT. Encoded protein: CATSRGTGLTDTQYF.

This clone was seen once. The rearrangement joins TRBV7-3 to TRBJ2-4; 12 bases map to TRBD2. Germline V gene lookup returns CDR1 SGHTA and CDR2 FQGTGA. This CDR3 contains 18 residues. Trimming cost V 1 base and J 3 bases; bases outside gene matches: 7. CDR3 bases: TGTGCCAGCAGCTTAAGTCCTAGCGGGGGGGTAGGCAAAAACATTCAGTACTTC. Its translation is CASSLSPSGGVGKNIQYF.

The CDR3 sequence: CASSSRQGTPLHF. CDR3 sequence (DNA): TGTGCCAGCAGTTCCAGACAGGGTACACCCCTCCACTTT. The chain employs TRBV6-5 and TRBJ1-6; 7 bases are shared with TRBD1. V trimming: 4 bases; J trimming: 11 bases; junction bases outside the gene matches: 5. Germline V lookup: CDR1 MNHEY, CDR2 SVGAGI. This CDR3 contains 13 residues.

This clone was found a few times. Here the CDR3 reads CASRQTGGVGDTEAFF. CDR3 sequence (DNA): TGTGCCAGCAGACAGACAGGGGGCGTAGGGGACACTGAAGCTTTCTTT. This sequence joins TRBV2 and TRBJ1-1; TRBD1 aligns across 10 bases. Germline lookup yields CDR1 SNHLY and CDR2 FYNNEI. The V and J ends lost 6 bases and 3 bases, in that order; junction bases with no gene match: 10. CDR3 length: 16 amino acids.

The chain carries TRBV29-1 and TRBJ1-2, with TRBD1 as a possible D gene (6 bases). There are 13 residues in the CDR3. The V and J ends lost 4 bases and 4 bases respectively, with 13 bases between them. Germline CDR1 is SQVTM and CDR2 is ANQGSEA. CDR3 in amino acids: CSVVSGAVYGYTF. The CDR3 bases are TGCAGCGTTGTCTCAGGGGCGGTCTATGGCTACACCTTC.

This chain joins TRBV6-1 and TRBJ2-3, with D maybe TRBD2 (6 bases). This CDR3 contains 15 residues. Between the trimmed V and J ends, which lost 2 bases and 9 bases, there was a span of 18 bases. Germline CDR1 and CDR2: MNHNS and SASEGT. The CDR3 bases are TGTGCCAGCAGTGAAATATTGCGGGGCCTCGACACGCAGTATTTT. It translates to CASSEILRGLDTQYF.

This rearrangement joins TRBV2 to TRBJ2-3; possibly TRBD2 for D (7 bases). The V end was cut by 2 bases, the J end by 5 bases, with 17 bases between. This CDR3 has 16 residues. Germline values: CDR1 SNHLY, CDR2 FYNNEI. CDR3 sequence (DNA): TGTGCCAGCAGTGAAACGGGGCGGGGGCCGCGAGATACGCAGTATTTT. Its protein product is CASSETGRGPRDTQYF.